This TCR beta chain comes out of a study of T cell repertoires in cytomegalovirus infection. Study background: Matching HLA type, along with CMV infection, was indicated by public TCR beta signatures. Study-wide results and caveats: HLA-C-restricted, CMV-specific TCR beta clonotypes were dominant ex vivo. Cumulative public TCR beta family frequency identified CMV carriers with the relevant HLA.

In TCRdb, the reads were re-called with MiXCR into one record per CDR3 protein. There are some 600,000 distinct CDR3 sequences in the sample; 24% occur only once, and roughly 8% lies in the top ten. Germline assignment: CDR1 DFQATT and CDR2 SNEGSKA (reference sequence). The ends were cut back, 6 bases at V and 5 bases at J, with 10 bases in the middle. CDR3 size: 11 residues. This clonotype was observed a few times. Its target is not known. The receptor was derived from a human donor in good health (CMV status not recorded). Some clones in this sample may be carry-over from other donors' samples. This chain links TRBV20-1 with TRBJ2-5; D is perhaps TRBD1 or TRBD2 (5 bases each). The sample taken for sequencing was CD8+ T cells from PBMCs. CDR3 bases: TGCAGTGCCGAGGGGCCGGAGACCCAGTACTTC. Translating it yields CSAEGPETQYF.